One and the same sample provided the 19 T cell receptor beta chains below, sequenced in a study of chemoradiotherapy in HPV16-positive cancers (dated by TCRdb to between 2022 and 2023). The receptor library was made with the immunoSEQ multiplex PCR assay. TCRdb's version of the immuneACCESS table is confined to in-frame rearrangements and falls short of the full clone set. An unresolved V gene accounts for under half of the shortfall where checked; the remainder is of unknown origin. The sample table contains 7,500 to 9,500 clones; only one count was recorded for roughly 75% of them. Together, the top ten hold 35% to 45% of the sample. The sequences come from tumor tissue, collected from a patient who underwent chemoradiotherapy. The receptors were gathered from a human donor with HPV-associated anogenital cancer.

The V and J genes are TRBV18 and TRBJ2-7; D is unclear. The germline V gene has CDR1 KGHSH and CDR2 LQKENI. Between the trimmed V and J ends, which lost 3 bases and 3 bases, there was a span of 9 bases. The CDR3 spans 13 residues. The chain's CDR3 is CASSPGSDYEQYF. CDR3 coding DNA: TGTGCCAGCTCACCGGGCAGCGACTACGAGCAGTACTTC. The entire variable domain, with the rest obtained from reference TRBV18 and TRBJ2-7, is as follows: NAGVMQNPRHLVRRRGQEARLRCSPMKGHSHVYWYRQLPEEGLKFMVYLQKENIIDESGMPKERFSAEFPKEGPSILRIQQVVRGDSAAYFCASSPGSDYEQYFGPGTRLTVT.

J is TRBJ1-1 and V is TRBV5-5, with TRBD1 as a possible D gene (5 bases). The CDR3 is 17 amino acids. V dropped 0 bases and J dropped 0 bases, with 15 bases sitting between them. Per germline, CDR1 SGHKS and CDR2 YYEKEE (reference sequence). CDR3 region: CASSLGRQIRMNTEAFF. The CDR3 DNA reads TGTGCCAGCAGCTTGGGCCGACAGATCCGAATGAACACTGAAGCTTTCTTT.

The table lists this clone with a count of one. The chain uses TRBV6-6 and TRBJ1-2; D unresolved. Per the germline V gene, CDR1 is MNHNY and CDR2 is SVGAGI (reference sequence). The CDR3 is made up of 15 amino acids. The V gene lost 5 bases and the J gene lost 2 bases, with 15 bases spanning the gap. The CDR3 nucleotides read TGTGCCAGCAGTGCGTCGGAGACATTGAACTATGGCTACACCTTC. It translates to CASSASETLNYGYTF.

The chain combines TRBV5-6 with TRBJ1-2, with D perhaps matching TRBD1 (6 bases). The germline V gene encodes CDR1 SGHDT and CDR2 YYEEEE. The V and J ends lost 4 bases and 4 bases respectively, with 8 bases between them. The CDR3 sequence is 12 residues long. CDR3 bases: TGTGCCAGCAGCAAGGGGGGCTATGGCTACACCTTC. Translating it yields CASSKGGYGYTF. The entire variable domain, with the rest obtained from reference TRBV5-6 and TRBJ1-2, is as follows: DAGVTQSPTHLIKTRGQQVTLRCSPKSGHDTVSWYQQALGQGPQFIFQYYEEEERQRGNFPDRFSGHQFPNYSSELNVNALLLGDSALYLCASSKGGYGYTFGSGTRLTVV.

Remarks on this clone: The junction and the germline gene differ at one end; a read error may be behind it. CDR3 region: CASKAGTEAFF. The CDR3 DNA follows: TGTGCCAGCAAAGCCGGGACTGAGGCTTTCTTT. V and J are TRBV28 and TRBJ1-1; perhaps TRBD1 as D (5 bases). CDR1 and CDR2 (germline): MDHEN, SYDVKM. The CDR3 runs 11 residues.

The chain links TRBV30 to TRBJ1-3, with D possibly TRBD1 on 6 matching bases. This CDR3 has 15 residues. Germline V gene sequence: CDR1 GTSNPN, CDR2 SVGIG (reference sequence). The V gene lost 4 bases and the J gene lost 4 bases, with 17 bases spanning the gap. The CDR3 spells CAWTHNGGQGNTIYF. The DNA for the CDR3 is TGTGCCTGGACCCATAACGGGGGGCAAGGAAACACCATATATTTT.

CDR3 sequence reads: CASSQEPSGMDTQYF. The CDR3 bases are TGCGCCAGCAGCCAAGAGCCTAGCGGGATGGATACGCAGTATTTT. V usage is TRBV4-3 and J usage is TRBJ2-3, with 9 bases fitting TRBD2. The J segment lost 6 bases and the V segment lost 0 bases, leaving 4 bases of the junction unmatched. This CDR3 region has 15 residues. CDR1 and CDR2 (germline): LGHNA, YSLEER.

This clone was observed once. J is TRBJ1-1 and V is TRBV11-2; 7 bases are a match to TRBD1. CDR3 size: 15 residues. Germline V gene data show CDR1 as SGHAT and CDR2 as FQNNGV. V shed 5 bases and J 0 bases; nucleotides not matched to a gene: 6. In DNA, the CDR3 is TGTGCCAGCAGCAAAAACAGGGGATTGAACACTGAAGCTTTCTTT. The encoded protein is CASSKNRGLNTEAFF. Full variable domain (remainder filled in from reference TRBV11-2 and TRBJ1-1): EAGVAQSPRYKIIEKRQSVAFWCNPISGHATLYWYQQILGQGPKLLIQFQNNGVVDDSQLPKDRFSAERLKGVDSTLKIQPAKLEDSAVYLCASSKNRGLNTEAFFGQGTRLTVV.

The chain combines TRBV6-1 with TRBJ2-3; 13 nucleotides line up with TRBD2. The CDR3 covers 16 residues. In germline, CDR1 is MNHNS, CDR2 SASEGT. Trimming took 4 bases from V and 2 from J; bases not matched to a gene: 3. In DNA form, the CDR3 reads TGTGCCAGCAGTGGGACTAGCGGGGGATACACAGATACGCAGTATTTT. As protein: CASSGTSGGYTDTQYF.

The chain has TRBV6-6 and TRBJ1-2; the match to TRBD1 covers 9 bases. The CDR3 has 14 amino acids. Germline V gives CDR1 MNHNY, CDR2 SVGAGI (reference sequence). Unmatched junction bases numbered 8, after V lost 6 bases and J lost 6 bases. The CDR3 DNA reads as TGTGCCAGCAGCGCCCACAGGGGGCAAGATGGCTACACCTTC. This sequence encodes CASSAHRGQDGYTF.

V and J are TRBV6-6 and TRBJ1-1, with TRBD1 identical over 10 bases. Trimming cost V 6 bases and J 3 bases; bases outside gene matches: 1. The germline gives CDR1 MNHNY, CDR2 SVGAGI (reference sequence). The CDR3 has 13 residues. The CDR3 nucleotides read TGTGCCAGCAGGACAGGGGGCCACACTGAAGCTTTCTTT. This translates into CASRTGGHTEAFF.

This clone was picked up one time. The chain couples TRBV21-1 to TRBJ1-4. TRBV21-1 is labeled a pseudogene. The CDR3 has 15 residues. CDR3 sequence (DNA): TGTGCCAGCAGCAAAATGGCGGGGACTAATGAAAAACTGTTTTTT. Encoded protein: CASSKMAGTNEKLFF.

The V and J genes are TRBV11-1 and TRBJ1-1; D is unclear. V lost 1 base to trimming and J lost 2 bases, with 11 bases between them. This CDR3 comprises 15 residues. Germline loops: CDR1 SGHAT, CDR2 FQDESV (reference sequence). The CDR3 loop is CASSLERRVNTEAFF. In nucleotides, the CDR3 is TGTGCCAGCAGCTTAGAACGTAGGGTAAACACTGAAGCTTTCTTT. The entire variable domain, with the rest obtained from reference TRBV11-1 and TRBJ1-1, is as follows: EAEVAQSPRYKITEKSQAVAFWCDPISGHATLYWYRQILGQGPELLVQFQDESVVDDSQLPKDRFSAERLKGVDSTLKIQPAELGDSAMYLCASSLERRVNTEAFFGQGTRLTVV.

The V gene is TRBV5-1, the J gene TRBJ1-2; D unclear. Trimming cost V 4 bases and J 1 base, with 14 bases left between them. CDR3 length equals 15 residues. Germline V lookup: CDR1 SGHRS, CDR2 YFSETQ. As DNA, the CDR3 is TGCGCCAGCAGCCCGGAGTTGGCGGTTAACTATGGCTACACCTTC. Translation: CASSPELAVNYGYTF. The whole variable domain, filled in from reference TRBV5-1 and TRBJ1-2, reads KAGVTQTPRYLIKTRGQQVTLSCSPISGHRSVSWYQQTPGQGLQFLFEYFSETQRNKGNFPGRFSGRQFSNSRSEMNVSTLELGDSALYLCASSPELAVNYGYTFGSGTRLTVV.

V usage is TRBV30 and J usage is TRBJ2-6; 12 bases align to TRBD1. In germline, CDR1 is GTSNPN, CDR2 SVGIG (reference sequence). The CDR3 runs to 18 residues. J lost 4 bases, V lost 5 bases, and 12 bases had no gene match. The CDR3 DNA follows: TGTGCCTGGTGGGTGGGACAGGGGGCCCTGGGAGGGGCCAACGTCCTGACTTTC. This encodes CAWWVGQGALGGANVLTF.

The V gene is TRBV7-2, the J gene TRBJ2-1; D is undetermined. This CDR3 region has 14 residues. The V end was cut by 0 bases, the J end by 3 bases, with 6 bases between. Looked up from germline, CDR1 is SGHTA and CDR2 is FQGNSA. CDR3 loop: CASSLALSYNEQFF. The CDR3 DNA follows: TGTGCCAGCAGCTTAGCGCTCAGCTACAATGAGCAGTTCTTC.

The table lists this clone with a count of one. An end of the junction does not agree with germline; a read error may underlie this. This chain joins TRBV5-1 and TRBJ2-7; D is uncertain. CDR1 and CDR2 (germline): SGHRS, YFSETQ. CDR3 length equals 14 residues. The CDR3 reads CASSLWGPPYEQYF. In nucleotides, the CDR3 is TGTGCCAGCAGCCTCTGGGGTCCTCCCTACGAGCAGTACTTC.

The genes are TRBV19 and TRBJ1-1; the D gene is possibly TRBD1 (6 bases). Germline values: CDR1 LNHDA, CDR2 SQIVND (reference sequence). This CDR3 has 14 residues. V was pared by 8 bases and J by 2 bases, with 15 bases between. The CDR3 loop reads CASVKPGHNTEAFF. The CDR3 nucleotides are TGTGCCAGTGTAAAACCGGGACATAACACTGAAGCTTTCTTT.

The gene calls are TRBV7-2 and TRBJ2-3; the D gene could be TRBD1 or TRBD2 (5 bases each). V was pared by 6 bases and J by 4 bases, with 14 bases between. The germline gives CDR1 SGHTA, CDR2 FQGNSA. CDR3 length: 14 residues. This CDR3 is CASRSGRGADTQYF. The DNA of the CDR3 is TGTGCCAGCAGATCAGGGAGAGGGGCAGATACGCAGTATTTT.